This entry describes one T cell receptor beta chain. Its matching antigen is unknown. The CDR3 is 15 amino acids. Germline loops: CDR1 SGHDT, CDR2 YYEEEE. Trimming removed 3 bases from V and 11 bases from J, with 23 bases in between. The source of the sample is a study of cytomegalovirus exposure and HLA in healthy donors. General study results and limits: Roughly uniform depth of sequencing across donors was assumed in presence/absence analyses. Excluded: some indistinguishable V segments such as TRBV6-2 and TRBV6-3.

13 Jbeta primers and 60 Vbeta primers were used for the PCR. Method: immunoSEQ multiplex PCR; TCRdb's copy keeps in-frame clones and lacks some. The table lists over 150,000 clones, around 67% of them singletons. The chain has TRBV5-6 and TRBJ2-5, with D perhaps matching TRBD2 (6 bases). Sequenced sample: PBMCs. The receptor was isolated from a young woman in good health and CMV-seropositive. CDR3 sequence: CASSWGSSVSGEQYF. CDR3 coding DNA: TGTGCCAGCAGCTGGGGGTCTAGCGTGTCTGGGGAGCAGTACTTC.